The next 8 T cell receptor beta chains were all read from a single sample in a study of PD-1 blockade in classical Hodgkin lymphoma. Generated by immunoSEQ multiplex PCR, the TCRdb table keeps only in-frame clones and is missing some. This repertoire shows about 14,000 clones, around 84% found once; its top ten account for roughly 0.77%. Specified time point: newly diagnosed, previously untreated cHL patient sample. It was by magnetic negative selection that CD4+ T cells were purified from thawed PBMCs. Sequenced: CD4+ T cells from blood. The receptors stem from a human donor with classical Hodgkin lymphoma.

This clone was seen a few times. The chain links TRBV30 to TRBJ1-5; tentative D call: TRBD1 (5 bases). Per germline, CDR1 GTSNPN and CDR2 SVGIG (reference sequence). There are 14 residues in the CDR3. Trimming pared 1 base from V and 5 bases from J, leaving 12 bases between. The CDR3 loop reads CAWSAFLGDQPQHF. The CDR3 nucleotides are TGTGCCTGGAGTGCCTTCTTGGGGGATCAGCCCCAGCATTTT. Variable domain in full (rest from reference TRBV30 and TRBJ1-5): SQTIHQWPATLVQPVGSPLSLECTVEGTSNPNLYWYRQAAGRGLQLLFYSVGIGQISSEVPQNLSASRPQDRQFILSSKKLLLSDSGFYLCAWSAFLGDQPQHFGDGTRLSIL.

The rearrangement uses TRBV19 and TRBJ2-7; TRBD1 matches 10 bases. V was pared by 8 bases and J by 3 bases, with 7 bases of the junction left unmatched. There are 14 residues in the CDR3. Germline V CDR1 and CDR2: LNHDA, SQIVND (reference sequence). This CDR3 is CASLRDRGIYEQYF. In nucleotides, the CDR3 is TGTGCCAGTCTTCGGGACAGGGGTATCTACGAGCAGTACTTC.

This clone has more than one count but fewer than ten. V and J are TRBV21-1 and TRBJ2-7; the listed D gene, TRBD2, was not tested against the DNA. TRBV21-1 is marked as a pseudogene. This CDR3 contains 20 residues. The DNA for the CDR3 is TGTGCCCCGGGCCGTCGGGACATCGGGACTAGCGGCCATGCGACCTACGAGCAGTACTTC. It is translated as CAPGRRDIGTSGHATYEQYF.

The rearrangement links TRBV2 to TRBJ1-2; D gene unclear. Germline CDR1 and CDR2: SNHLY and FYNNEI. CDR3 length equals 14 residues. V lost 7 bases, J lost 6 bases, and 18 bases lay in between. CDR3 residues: CASIDNLRGNGYTF. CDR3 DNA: TGTGCCAGCATAGACAATTTGCGAGGAAATGGCTACACCTTC.

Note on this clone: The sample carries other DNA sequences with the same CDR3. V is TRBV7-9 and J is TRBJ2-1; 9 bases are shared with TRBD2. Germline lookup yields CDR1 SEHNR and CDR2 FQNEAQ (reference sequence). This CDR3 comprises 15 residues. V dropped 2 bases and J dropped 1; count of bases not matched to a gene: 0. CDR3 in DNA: TGTGCCAGCAGCTTACTAGCGGGATCCTACAATGAGCAGTTCTTC. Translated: CASSLLAGSYNEQFF.

The CDR3 region has the DNA TGTGCCTGGAACGGGGGCAATCAGCCCCAGCATTTT. Translation gives CAWNGGNQPQHF. The chain is built from TRBV30 and TRBJ1-5, with no clear D. Deletions cut 4 bases from V and 2 bases from J, with 6 bases between. Germline CDR1 GTSNPN, CDR2 SVGIG (reference sequence). There are 12 residues in the CDR3.

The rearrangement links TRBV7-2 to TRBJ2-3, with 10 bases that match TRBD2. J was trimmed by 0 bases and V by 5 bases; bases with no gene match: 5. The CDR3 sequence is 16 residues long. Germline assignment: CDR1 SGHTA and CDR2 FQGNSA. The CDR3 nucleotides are TGTGCCAGCAGCCCACGGACTAGCGGAAGCACAGATACGCAGTATTTT. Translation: CASSPRTSGSTDTQYF. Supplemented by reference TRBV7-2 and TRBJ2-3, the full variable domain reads GAGVSQSPSNKVTEKGKDVELRCDPISGHTALYWYRQSLGQGLEFLIYFQGNSAPDKSGLPSDRFSAERTGGSVSTLTIQRTQQEDSAVYLCASSPRTSGSTDTQYFGPGTRLTVL.

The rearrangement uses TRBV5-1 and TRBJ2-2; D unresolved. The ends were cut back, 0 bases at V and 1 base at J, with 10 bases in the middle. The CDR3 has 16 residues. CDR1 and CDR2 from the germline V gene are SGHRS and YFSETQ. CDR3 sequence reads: CASSLASFRNTGELFF. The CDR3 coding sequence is TGCGCCAGCAGCTTGGCTTCGTTTCGGAACACCGGGGAGCTGTTTTTT.